This is a list of T cell receptor beta chains from one sample in a study of cytomegalovirus exposure and HLA in healthy donors. This table comes from immunoSEQ multiplex PCR, and its TCRdb copy is limited to in-frame clones, with some not included. The data show 80,000 to 95,000 clones, about four fifths seen once. The specimen was PBMCs. The origin of the receptors is a woman under 40 in good health and CMV-seronegative. CDR3s include the opening cysteine and the closing phenylalanine or tryptophan. The order of the fields is clone size, J gene, D gene, V gene, CDR3 DNA, CDR3 protein. A D gene is named only where the DNA matches it firmly. A clone size is listed for some rows: how often the clone was seen (once, few, many), or a class if it is expanded.

clone_size: -; j_call: TRBJ2-7; d_call: -; v_call: TRBV6-5; cdr3_nt: TGTGCCAGCAGTTACTCAGGGGCCCTTAGCAACGAGCAGTACTTC; cdr3_aa: CASSYSGALSNEQYF
clone_size: -; j_call: TRBJ1-1; d_call: -; v_call: TRBV28; cdr3_nt: TGTGCCAGCAGTTCCCCGGGGATGAACACTGAAGCTTTCTTT; cdr3_aa: CASSSPGMNTEAFF
clone_size: -; j_call: TRBJ2-1; d_call: TRBD2; v_call: TRBV7-9; cdr3_nt: TGTGCCAGCAGCTTAGTCGCTAGCGGGAGGGCCCTGGTATACAATGAGCAGTTCTTC; cdr3_aa: CASSLVASGRALVYNEQFF
clone_size: -; j_call: TRBJ2-5; d_call: TRBD1; v_call: TRBV19; cdr3_nt: TGTGCCAGTAGTAGCACCTACCGGGACAGGGGAGAGACCCAGTACTTC; cdr3_aa: CASSSTYRDRGETQYF
clone_size: -; j_call: TRBJ2-5; d_call: TRBD2; v_call: TRBV2; cdr3_nt: TGTGCCAGCAGTCGGACTAGCGGAGAAGAGACCCAGTACTTC; cdr3_aa: CASSRTSGEETQYF
clone_size: -; j_call: TRBJ2-7; d_call: -; v_call: TRBV11-3; cdr3_nt: TGTGCCAGCACCCTGGGAAGGGGCCGAGCCTACGAGCAGTACTTC; cdr3_aa: CASTLGRGRAYEQYF
clone_size: -; j_call: TRBJ2-7; d_call: -; v_call: TRBV7-2; cdr3_nt: TGTGCCAGCAGCTTAGATGCGCTGGGTCTAGTAGCCGAGCAGTACTTC; cdr3_aa: CASSLDALGLVAEQYF
clone_size: -; j_call: TRBJ2-3; d_call: TRBD1; v_call: TRBV4-1; cdr3_nt: TGCGCCAGCAGCCCGACAGGGACCCGCACAGATACGCAGTATTTT; cdr3_aa: CASSPTGTRTDTQYF
clone_size: -; j_call: TRBJ2-1; d_call: -; v_call: TRBV27; cdr3_nt: TGTGCCAGCAGCGGGACTTACTCCTACAATGAGCAGTTCTTC; cdr3_aa: CASSGTYSYNEQFF
clone_size: few; j_call: TRBJ2-7; d_call: TRBD1; v_call: TRBV7-3; cdr3_nt: TGTGCCAGCAGCTTACCGCTGACTCCGGGACAGGACTACGAGCAGTACTTC; cdr3_aa: CASSLPLTPGQDYEQYF
clone_size: -; j_call: TRBJ2-4; d_call: TRBD2; v_call: TRBV7-3; cdr3_nt: TGTGCCAGCAGCATGACTAGCGGGAGTAACATTCAGTACTTC; cdr3_aa: CASSMTSGSNIQYF
clone_size: -; j_call: TRBJ2-3; d_call: -; v_call: TRBV6-1; cdr3_nt: TGTGCCAGCAGAAGAGACTTCTCTGATACGCAGTATTTT; cdr3_aa: CASRRDFSDTQYF
clone_size: once; j_call: TRBJ1-2; d_call: -; v_call: TRBV5-4; cdr3_nt: TGTGCCAGCAGCTTTTCCGCAGGTTCTCACTATGGCTACACCTTC; cdr3_aa: CASSFSAGSHYGYTF
clone_size: -; j_call: TRBJ2-7; d_call: TRBD1; v_call: TRBV28; cdr3_nt: TGTGCCAGCAACCCGGGACAGTCCACACCCTACGAGCAGTACTTC; cdr3_aa: CASNPGQSTPYEQYF
clone_size: -; j_call: TRBJ2-7; d_call: TRBD1; v_call: TRBV19; cdr3_nt: TGTGCCAGTTTGGACAGGTCGAACGAGCAGTACTTC; cdr3_aa: CASLDRSNEQYF
clone_size: -; j_call: TRBJ1-4; d_call: TRBD1; v_call: TRBV30; cdr3_nt: TGTGCCTGGAGAGCGACAGGGAATAATGAAAAACTGTTTTTT; cdr3_aa: CAWRATGNNEKLFF
clone_size: -; j_call: TRBJ2-1; d_call: TRBD1; v_call: TRBV18; cdr3_nt: TGTGCCAGCTCACCACCAACAGGAGGGGGACAGGGGTTGAGGAATGAGCAGTTCTTC; cdr3_aa: CASSPPTGGGQGLRNEQFF
clone_size: -; j_call: TRBJ2-3; d_call: TRBD2; v_call: TRBV9; cdr3_nt: TGTGCCAGCACCTCTGCTAGCGGGAGTCGCACAGATACGCAGTATTTT; cdr3_aa: CASTSASGSRTDTQYF
clone_size: -; j_call: TRBJ1-1; d_call: -; v_call: TRBV12-5; cdr3_nt: TGTGCTAGTGGTTTGGTAATGGCGGCCGGAGGAAACACTGAAGCTTTCTTT; cdr3_aa: CASGLVMAAGGNTEAFF
clone_size: -; j_call: TRBJ2-6; d_call: -; v_call: TRBV6-4; cdr3_nt: TGTGCCAGCAGTGACGGGGGGAGCTCTGGGGCCAACGTCCTGACTTTC; cdr3_aa: CASSDGGSSGANVLTF
clone_size: few; j_call: TRBJ1-2; d_call: -; v_call: TRBV19; cdr3_nt: TGTGCCAGCTCCCGACAGTTCTCGAACTATGGCTACACCTTC; cdr3_aa: CASSRQFSNYGYTF
clone_size: -; j_call: TRBJ2-7; d_call: -; v_call: TRBV11-1; cdr3_nt: TGTGCCAGCAGCTTAATGTCTAGCAGCACCTACGAGCAGTACTTC; cdr3_aa: CASSLMSSSTYEQYF
clone_size: -; j_call: TRBJ2-3; d_call: -; v_call: TRBV21-1; cdr3_nt: TGTGCCAGCAGCAAGGGGGCTCGGAAGGAATCTAGCACAGATACGCAGTATTTT; cdr3_aa: CASSKGARKESSTDTQYF
clone_size: -; j_call: TRBJ2-1; d_call: TRBD2; v_call: TRBV28; cdr3_nt: TGTGCCAGCAGTTTATGGGGACTATTGAGAAATGAGCAGTTCTTC; cdr3_aa: CASSLWGLLRNEQFF
clone_size: -; j_call: TRBJ2-7; d_call: -; v_call: TRBV28; cdr3_nt: TGTGCCAGCAGTCTAACCTACGAGCAGTACTTC; cdr3_aa: CASSLTYEQYF
clone_size: -; j_call: TRBJ1-4; d_call: TRBD1; v_call: TRBV7-9; cdr3_nt: TGTTCCAGCAGCTCCATCGTGGGGACAGGGACGGAAAAGCTGTTTTTT; cdr3_aa: CSSSSIVGTGTEKLFF
clone_size: -; j_call: TRBJ2-5; d_call: -; v_call: TRBV6-1; cdr3_nt: TGTGCCAGCAGTGAGGGATGGCGGGATCAAGAGACCCAGTACTTC; cdr3_aa: CASSEGWRDQETQYF
clone_size: -; j_call: TRBJ2-1; d_call: TRBD1; v_call: TRBV7-6; cdr3_nt: TGTGCCAGCAGCCACCCCCCCAGGGGGTTTTACAATGAGCAGTTCTTC; cdr3_aa: CASSHPPRGFYNEQFF
clone_size: once; j_call: TRBJ2-5; d_call: TRBD2; v_call: TRBV11-2; cdr3_nt: TGTGCCAGCAGCACGACCGGGACGGGAGGGGAGACCCAGTACTTC; cdr3_aa: CASSTTGTGGETQYF
clone_size: -; j_call: TRBJ2-3; d_call: TRBD2; v_call: TRBV6-1; cdr3_nt: TGTGCCAGCCAGATCAGCGGGACTAGCACAGATACGCAGTATTTT; cdr3_aa: CASQISGTSTDTQYF
clone_size: -; j_call: TRBJ1-1; d_call: -; v_call: TRBV7-9; cdr3_nt: TGTGCCAGCAGCCTCCTCGCGCACACTGAAGCTTTCTTT; cdr3_aa: CASSLLAHTEAFF
clone_size: once; j_call: TRBJ1-1; d_call: TRBD1; v_call: TRBV28; cdr3_nt: TGTGCAATTACAGGGGGCACTGAAGCTTTCTTT; cdr3_aa: CAITGGTEAFF
clone_size: -; j_call: TRBJ1-4; d_call: -; v_call: TRBV18; cdr3_nt: TGTGCCAGCTCATCAATGACGGGCGCGGGACCAAATGAAAAACTGTTTTTT; cdr3_aa: CASSSMTGAGPNEKLFF
clone_size: -; j_call: TRBJ2-7; d_call: TRBD2; v_call: TRBV28; cdr3_nt: TGTGCCAGCAGTCGTAGCGGGAGCTCCTACGAGCAGTACTTC; cdr3_aa: CASSRSGSSYEQYF
clone_size: -; j_call: TRBJ2-7; d_call: -; v_call: TRBV6-1; cdr3_nt: TGTGCCAGCGAACTGGAGAACTCCTACGAGCAGTACTTC; cdr3_aa: CASELENSYEQYF
clone_size: -; j_call: TRBJ2-7; d_call: -; v_call: TRBV21-1; cdr3_nt: TGTGCCAGCAGCAAAGTCCGGGAGTCTGACGAGCAGTACTTC; cdr3_aa: CASSKVRESDEQYF
clone_size: -; j_call: TRBJ1-2; d_call: -; v_call: TRBV7-2; cdr3_nt: TGTGCCAGCAGCTTCGGGCAGGGCGACTATGGCTACACCTTC; cdr3_aa: CASSFGQGDYGYTF
clone_size: -; j_call: TRBJ2-7; d_call: TRBD1; v_call: TRBV5-1; cdr3_nt: TGCGCCAGCAGCCCCGGGACAGGGGGCGCCGAGCAGTACTTC; cdr3_aa: CASSPGTGGAEQYF
clone_size: -; j_call: TRBJ2-2; d_call: TRBD1; v_call: TRBV5-1; cdr3_nt: TGCGCCAGCAGCTGGTCGACCAGGGGGCGCGGAAACACCGGGGAGCTGTTTTTT; cdr3_aa: CASSWSTRGRGNTGELFF
clone_size: -; j_call: TRBJ2-7; d_call: TRBD2; v_call: TRBV28; cdr3_nt: TGTGCCACGGAAGCGGGAACATCTACCACCTACGAGCAGTACTTC; cdr3_aa: CATEAGTSTTYEQYF
clone_size: -; j_call: TRBJ1-2; d_call: TRBD1; v_call: TRBV30; cdr3_nt: TGTGCCTGGAGCGGAGCGTGGCAGGGGGTTGGCTACACCTTC; cdr3_aa: CAWSGAWQGVGYTF